Listed below are T cell receptor beta chains from one sample, sequenced in a study of OX40 agonist ivuxolimab in advanced cancers. Sequencing was performed with immunoSEQ multiplex PCR; in TCRdb, only in-frame clones are kept and a portion is missing. Altogether 91,000 or so clones are present, under 90% being singletons, with the ten largest covering around 1.8%. The sample here was CD4+ or CD8+ T cells sorted from blood, taken in a trial of the OX40 agonist ivuxolimab. Receptors were obtained from an adult with an advanced solid tumor such as melanoma, head and neck, liver or kidney cancer. The conserved cysteine and the conserved F or W are not part of the CDR3 here. Each record gives: D gene, J gene, V gene, CDR3 protein. A D gene is named only where the DNA matches it firmly.

D: .
J: TRBJ2-7
V: TRBV28
CDR3: ASSFGQRWY

D: .
J: TRBJ1-1
V: TRBV9
CDR3: ASSTTGTPAF

D: TRBD2
J: TRBJ2-1
V: TRBV9
CDR3: ASSVARLAPNNEQF

D: .
J: TRBJ1-2
V: TRBV2
CDR3: ASSGGVNYGYT

D: .
J: TRBJ2-1
V: TRBV10-1
CDR3: ASRSRDYNEQF

D: .
J: TRBJ2-7
V: TRBV6-5
CDR3: ASWQEYYEQY

D: .
J: TRBJ1-5
V: TRBV19
CDR3: ASSIGFNQPQH

D: TRBD2
J: TRBJ2-5
V: TRBV30
CDR3: AWSPSGLETQY

D: .
J: TRBJ2-7
V: TRBV11-3
CDR3: ASSLVDHEQY

D: .
J: TRBJ2-2
V: TRBV30
CDR3: AWSSQGTGELF

D: .
J: TRBJ2-1
V: TRBV9
CDR3: ASSSDRNEQF

D: .
J: TRBJ2-5
V: TRBV19
CDR3: ASSIGGGTTQETQY

D: TRBD2
J: TRBJ2-1
V: TRBV12-5
CDR3: ASGRTSGSLQPGEQF

D: .
J: TRBJ2-2
V: TRBV7-3
CDR3: ASSLIGRASDDTGELF

D: .
J: TRBJ2-1
V: TRBV28
CDR3: ASSLYGNQF

D: .
J: TRBJ1-2
V: TRBV5-4
CDR3: ASSPSMLGKDGYT

D: TRBD2
J: TRBJ2-3
V: TRBV29-1
CDR3: SAPGLAGSTDTQY